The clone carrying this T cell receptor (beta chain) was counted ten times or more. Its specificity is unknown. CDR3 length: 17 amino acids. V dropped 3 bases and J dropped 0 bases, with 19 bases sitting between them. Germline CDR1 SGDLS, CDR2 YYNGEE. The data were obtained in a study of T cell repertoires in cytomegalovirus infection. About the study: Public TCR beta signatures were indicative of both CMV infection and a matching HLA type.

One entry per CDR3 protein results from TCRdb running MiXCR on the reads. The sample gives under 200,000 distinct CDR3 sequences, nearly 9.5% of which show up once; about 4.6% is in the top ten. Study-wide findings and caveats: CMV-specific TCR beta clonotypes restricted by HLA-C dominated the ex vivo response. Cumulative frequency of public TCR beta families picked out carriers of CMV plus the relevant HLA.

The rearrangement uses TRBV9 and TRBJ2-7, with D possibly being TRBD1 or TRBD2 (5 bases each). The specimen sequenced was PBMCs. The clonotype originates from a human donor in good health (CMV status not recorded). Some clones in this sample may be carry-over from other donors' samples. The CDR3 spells CASSAGRDPLVSYEQYF. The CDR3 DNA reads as TGTGCCAGCAGCGCCGGCCGGGACCCTTTGGTCTCCTACGAGCAGTACTTC.